Presented here are 21 T cell receptor beta chains from one specimen sequenced in a study of T cell responses to AZD1222 COVID-19 vaccine (dated by TCRdb to 2020 to 2022). Library creation used the immunoSEQ multiplex PCR assay. The table comes from immuneACCESS by way of TCRdb, which keeps in-frame sequences with V and J called. Part of the clones is missing from these tables; in studies checked, under half for an unresolved V gene and the rest for unknown reasons. Counted in this sample were about 130,000 clones; more than 85% of them appeared once. The ten largest clones add up to 5.1% of the sample. This specimen's time point label, interpreted: baseline before first vaccination. The specimen was peripheral blood, collected on day 0 of AZD1222 vaccination. The receptors originated from an adult in good health.

The J gene is TRBJ1-5, the V gene TRBV5-8, with TRBD1 matching over 9 bases. The J segment lost 7 bases and the V segment lost 1 base, leaving 15 bases of the junction unmatched. The length of the CDR3 is 18 residues. Germline CDR1 reads SGHTS; CDR2 reads YDEGEE. The CDR3 sequence is CASSLMVNLGQGRQPQHF. CDR3 in DNA: TGTGCCAGCAGCTTGATGGTTAATTTGGGACAGGGAAGACAGCCCCAGCATTTT. Full variable domain (outside the CDR3, taken from reference TRBV5-8 and TRBJ1-5): EAGVTQSPTHLIKTRGQQATLRCSPISGHTSVYWYQQALGLGLQFLLWYDEGEERNRGNFPPRFSGRQFPNYSSELNVNALELEDSALYLCASSLMVNLGQGRQPQHFGDGTRLSIL.

The chain has TRBV2 and TRBJ1-3; TRBD1 is a possible D gene (5 bases). V was pared by 5 bases and J by 2 bases, with 13 bases between. The CDR3 spans 15 residues. The germline gives CDR1 SNHLY, CDR2 FYNNEI. The CDR3 sequence is CASSLRGGAGNTIYF. The DNA for the CDR3 is TGTGCCAGCAGTTTGAGAGGAGGGGCTGGAAACACCATATATTTT.

The rearrangement links TRBV28 to TRBJ2-1; the match to TRBD2 covers 7 bases. V dropped 5 bases and J dropped 0; count of bases not matched to a gene: 7. The CDR3 length is 16 residues. Germline CDR1 MDHEN, CDR2 SYDVKM. In DNA, the CDR3 is TGTGCCAGCAGTCCAACAGGCGGGGGCTCCTACAATGAGCAGTTCTTC. Translation: CASSPTGGGSYNEQFF.

The chain combines TRBV18 with TRBJ2-3; TRBD2 aligns across 11 bases. The germline gives CDR1 KGHSH, CDR2 LQKENI. The CDR3 has 17 amino acids. After removal of 7 bases from V and 2 bases from J, the junction contained 11 bases not matched to a gene. CDR3 sequence: CASWWERTSGPTDTQYF. DNA of the CDR3: TGTGCCAGCTGGTGGGAGCGGACTAGCGGGCCCACAGATACGCAGTATTTT.

The chain combines TRBV30 with TRBJ2-5, with 8 bases that match TRBD1. Looked up from germline, CDR1 is GTSNPN and CDR2 is SVGIG (reference sequence). Trimming removed 5 bases from V and 3 bases from J; junction bases left unmatched: 8. This CDR3 region has 14 residues. CDR3: CAWGKGTGEETQYF. The CDR3 DNA reads as TGTGCCTGGGGTAAGGGGACAGGAGAAGAGACCCAGTACTTC. Based on the CDR3 plus reference TRBV30 and TRBJ2-5, the full variable domain is SQTIHQWPATLVQPVGSPLSLECTVEGTSNPNLYWYRQAAGRGLQLLFYSVGIGQISSEVPQNLSASRPQDRQFILSSKKLLLSDSGFYLCAWGKGTGEETQYFGPGTRLLVL.

The chain joins TRBV9 to TRBJ1-2; 9 bases agree with TRBD1. Trimming took 4 bases from V and 5 from J; bases not matched to a gene: 6. CDR3 size: 14 residues. The germline CDR1 and CDR2 sequences are SGDLS and YYNGEE. The CDR3 region is CASSSSGQGYGYTF. In DNA form, the CDR3 reads TGTGCCAGCAGCAGCAGCGGACAGGGGTATGGCTACACCTTC.

This chain joins TRBV7-9 and TRBJ2-5; the D call may be TRBD1 or TRBD2 (5 bases each). V shed 2 bases and J shed 3 bases, with 16 bases lying between them. Germline V gene lookup returns CDR1 SEHNR and CDR2 FQNEAQ (reference sequence). The CDR3 is 16 residues long. CDR3 nucleotide sequence: TGTGCCAGCAGCTTAACGGGATGGGGGAGAAAAGAGACCCAGTACTTC. Its protein is CASSLTGWGRKETQYF.

The chain is built from TRBV7-9 and TRBJ1-1, with D possibly matching TRBD1 (5 bases). The germline V gene has CDR1 SEHNR and CDR2 FQNEAQ (reference sequence). There are 15 residues in the CDR3. Trimming cost V 0 bases and J 1 base, with 9 bases left between them. The CDR3 bases are TGTGCCAGCAGCTTAGCAGGGGTTAGGAACACTGAAGCTTTCTTT. This gives the protein CASSLAGVRNTEAFF.

This clone appeared a few times. The CDR3, as DNA: TGTGCCAGCAGCCTGACCGGCGGGCAGTTACCCTACGAGCAGTACTTC. This gives the protein CASSLTGGQLPYEQYF. The V gene is TRBV7-9, the J gene TRBJ2-7; the D gene is possibly TRBD2 (5 bases). CDR1 and CDR2 from the germline V gene are SEHNR and FQNEAQ (reference sequence). The CDR3 runs 16 residues. The germline V and J ends were trimmed by 5 bases and 2 bases, with 19 bases remaining between them.

V gene TRBV28 combines with J gene TRBJ2-1, with TRBD2 matching over 8 bases. This CDR3 comprises 16 residues. Germline CDR1 MDHEN, CDR2 SYDVKM. Unmatched junction bases numbered 11, after V lost 2 bases and J lost 8 bases. The CDR3 coding sequence is TGTGCCAGCAGTTTAGGTGCGGCGGGAGGAGGCTATGAGCAGTTCTTC. Encoded protein: CASSLGAAGGGYEQFF.

The chain has TRBV7-9 and TRBJ2-1, with a possible D match to TRBD1 (5 bases). The V gene's germline CDR1 is SEHNR and CDR2 FQNEAQ (reference sequence). The CDR3 runs to 12 residues. V was trimmed by 3 bases and J by 6 bases, leaving 6 bases between them. The CDR3 DNA reads TGTGCCAGCAGCTTTCAGGGCAATGAGCAGTTCTTC. It codes for CASSFQGNEQFF. Using reference TRBV7-9 and TRBJ2-1 for the parts outside the CDR3, the full variable domain is DTGVSQNPRHKITKRGQNVTFRCDPISEHNRLYWYRQTLGQGPEFLTYFQNEAQLEKSRLLSDRFSAERPKGSFSTLEIQRTEQGDSAMYLCASSFQGNEQFFGPGTRLTVL.

The V and J genes are TRBV4-1 and TRBJ1-1; the D is unclear. From germline, CDR1 is MGHRA and CDR2 YSYEKL. V lost 1 base to trimming and J lost 2 bases, with 11 bases between them. This CDR3 has 15 amino acids. The chain's CDR3 is CASSQAGRGNTEAFF. Here the CDR3 DNA reads TGCGCCAGCAGCCAAGCGGGTCGGGGAAACACTGAAGCTTTCTTT.

The chain uses TRBV29-1 and TRBJ2-1, with D uncertain. V was clipped by 3 bases and J by 9 bases, with 9 bases between them. Germline V gene data show CDR1 as SQVTM and CDR2 as ANQGSEA. The CDR3 has 11 residues. CDR3 protein: CSVDRSGEQFF. CDR3 DNA sequence: TGCAGCGTTGACCGGTCCGGTGAGCAGTTCTTC.

This rearrangement joins TRBV7-9 to TRBJ1-2, with 11 bases identical to TRBD1. The V gene end was trimmed by 5 bases and the J gene end by 7 bases; junction bases not matched to a gene: 3. Germline CDR1 and CDR2: SEHNR and FQNEAQ (reference sequence). This CDR3 contains 13 residues. The CDR3 bases are TGTGCCAGCAGCGGGACAGGGGGTTTTGGCTACACCTTC. This codes for CASSGTGGFGYTF.

This clone was counted a single time. The genes are TRBV4-2 and TRBJ2-7; TRBD1 is a possible D gene (5 bases). The CDR3 sequence is 14 residues long. V was shortened by 1 base and J by 1 base, with 8 bases between the two germline ends. The germline gives CDR1 LGHNA, CDR2 YNFKEQ. The CDR3 sequence: CASSQVGESYEQYF. The CDR3 region has the DNA TGTGCCAGCAGCCAAGTAGGGGAATCCTACGAGCAGTACTTC.

The genes are TRBV2 and TRBJ2-2; 9 bases map to TRBD2. The trim removed 3 bases at V and 0 bases at J, leaving 11 bases unmatched. Germline values: CDR1 SNHLY, CDR2 FYNNEI. The CDR3 sequence is 19 residues long. The CDR3 DNA reads as TGTGCCAGCAGTGACCCCCTGAGACTAGCGGCAGCGAACACCGGGGAGCTGTTTTTT. This encodes CASSDPLRLAAANTGELFF.

The CDR3 reads CASSSRAGNEKLFF. CDR3 sequence (DNA): TGCGCCAGCAGCAGCCGCGCCGGAAACGAAAAACTGTTTTTT. The gene calls are TRBV5-1 and TRBJ1-4, with unresolved D. Germline CDR1 is SGHRS and CDR2 is YFSETQ. The CDR3 extends over 14 amino acids. Trimming removed 4 bases from V and 8 bases from J, with 15 bases in between.

This clone was observed a single time. V gene TRBV19 combines with J gene TRBJ1-5, with TRBD1 matching over 7 bases. CDR3 size: 15 residues. V shed 5 bases, J shed 2 bases, and the junction held 6 bases outside the gene matches. Germline loops: CDR1 LNHDA, CDR2 SQIVND (reference sequence). CDR3 in amino acids: CASSSGGVGNQPQHF. The CDR3 coding sequence is TGTGCCAGTAGTTCAGGGGGGGTGGGCAATCAGCCCCAGCATTTT.

The V and J genes are TRBV5-6 and TRBJ1-1; D is ambiguous. Per germline, CDR1 SGHDT and CDR2 YYEEEE. CDR3 length equals 15 residues. Trimming took 0 bases from V and 0 from J, leaving 9 bases between them. CDR3 in DNA: TGTGCCAGCAGCTTGGTGGTCAGCCTGAACACTGAAGCTTTCTTT. Translation gives CASSLVVSLNTEAFF.

The V gene is TRBV6-5, the J gene TRBJ2-1; no firm D call. Germline CDR1 is MNHEY and CDR2 is SVGAGI. V was shortened by 6 bases and J by 4 bases, with 16 bases between the two germline ends. The length of the CDR3 is 15 residues. The CDR3 protein is CASSRDSPEYNEQFF. The CDR3 coding sequence is TGTGCCAGCAGCCGCGACTCCCCCGAGTACAATGAGCAGTTCTTC.

The chain has TRBV6-6 and TRBJ1-2; TRBD1 might be the D (6 bases). The germline V gene has CDR1 MNHNY and CDR2 SVGAGI (reference sequence). The V end was cut by 8 bases, the J end by 3 bases, with 13 bases between. This CDR3 contains 13 residues. CDR3: CASLRTAYYGYTF. The CDR3 DNA reads TGTGCCAGCCTTCGGACAGCGTACTATGGCTACACCTTC.